The 25 T cell receptor beta chains in this list originate from one sample, sequenced in a study of blood T cell repertoires in COVID-19. Data came from immunoSEQ multiplex PCR; TCRdb stores just in-frame clones and leaves some out. Of about 59,000 clones detected, less than 75% appear once; the ten largest clones hold 18%. Sequenced material: peripheral blood. Source of these receptors: a woman aged 50 to 65 with active or convalescent COVID-19.

V usage is TRBV9 and J usage is TRBJ2-1; tentative D call: TRBD2 (5 bases). CDR1 and CDR2 from the germline V gene are SGDLS and YYNGEE. The CDR3 loop spans 13 amino acids. V was shortened by 2 bases and J by 7 bases, with 10 bases between the two germline ends. CDR3 coding DNA: TGTGCCAGCAGCGTTAGCGCCATTAATGAGCAGTTCTTC. Residues: CASSVSAINEQFF.

This chain connects TRBV6-1 to TRBJ2-2, with D unresolved. The CDR3 is 15 residues long. CDR1 is MNHNS and CDR2 is SASEGT in the germline V gene. The V gene lost 1 base and the J gene lost 1 base, with 7 bases spanning the gap. The CDR3 spells CASSEVFRNTGELFF. The CDR3 region has the DNA TGTGCCAGCAGTGAAGTTTTTCGGAACACCGGGGAGCTGTTTTTT.

V usage is TRBV9 and J usage is TRBJ2-1; 11 bases align to TRBD1. CDR1 SGDLS and CDR2 YYNGEE come from the germline V gene. The trim removed 0 bases at V and 4 bases at J, leaving 9 bases unmatched. CDR3 length equals 18 residues. CDR3 in amino acids: CASSVGLPGTGGYNEQFF. Here the CDR3 DNA reads TGTGCCAGCAGCGTAGGACTGCCCGGGACAGGGGGGTACAATGAGCAGTTCTTC.

The sample holds a few counts of this clone. V gene TRBV28 combines with J gene TRBJ1-2; tentative D call: TRBD1 (5 bases). The V and J ends lost 8 bases and 4 bases respectively, with 8 bases between them. Germline V gene data show CDR1 as MDHEN and CDR2 as SYDVKM. The CDR3 spans 11 residues. The CDR3: CASGARYGYTF. Here the CDR3 DNA reads TGTGCCAGCGGGGCACGCTATGGCTACACCTTC.

This clone was detected only a few times. The CDR3 nucleotides read TGCGCCAGCAGGGACCGGGGGACCGGGGAGCTGTTTTTT. As protein: CASRDRGTGELFF. This chain links TRBV10-1 with TRBJ2-2; D might be TRBD2 (6 bases). The CDR3 is 13 residues long. V shed 6 bases and J shed 5 bases, with 10 bases lying between them. Germline V gives CDR1 WNHNN, CDR2 SYGVQD (reference sequence).

The chain links TRBV18 to TRBJ1-2, with 9 nucleotides matching TRBD1. The CDR3 is 15 residues long. V lost 6 bases to trimming and J lost 2 bases; unmatched junction nucleotides: 7. Germline V lookup: CDR1 KGHSH, CDR2 LQKENI. The CDR3 bases are TGTGCCAGCTCCCTTGGGACAGGGTTAAACTATGGCTACACCTTC. This gives the protein CASSLGTGLNYGYTF.

This sequence joins TRBV25-1 and TRBJ2-7; TRBD1 aligns across 8 bases. With V trimmed by 10 bases and J by 3 bases, 8 bases remained unmatched. CDR1 is MGHDK and CDR2 is SYGVNS in the germline V gene. The CDR3 runs to 13 residues. CDR3 DNA: TGTGCCACAGAGGACAGGGCAATCTACGAGCAGTACTTC. Amino acid sequence: CATEDRAIYEQYF.

This clone came up once. V gene TRBV19 combines with J gene TRBJ1-4; possible D gene TRBD1, 5 bases. Trimming took off 3 bases at V and 3 bases at J, with 11 bases between the two ends. Germline CDR1 reads LNHDA; CDR2 reads SQIVND (reference sequence). This CDR3 region has 15 residues. This chain's CDR3 is CASSIVGLSNEKLFF. The CDR3 DNA reads TGTGCCAGTAGTATCGTGGGGCTTTCTAATGAAAAACTGTTTTTT.

The chain links TRBV7-9 to TRBJ2-5; 7 nucleotides line up with TRBD2. The CDR3 is 14 amino acids. The V gene end was trimmed by 4 bases and the J gene end by 5 bases; junction bases not matched to a gene: 7. The germline V gene has CDR1 SEHNR and CDR2 FQNEAQ (reference sequence). The CDR3 here is CASSSGGTHETQYF. In DNA, the CDR3 is TGTGCCAGCAGCTCCGGGGGGACTCATGAGACCCAGTACTTC.

The rearrangement links TRBV6-6 to TRBJ1-1, with D possibly being TRBD1 (6 bases). CDR3 length: 14 amino acids. Between the trimmed V and J ends, which lost 6 bases and 4 bases, there was a span of 15 bases. Germline CDR1 and CDR2: MNHNY and SVGAGI (reference sequence). Here the CDR3 DNA reads TGTGCCAGCAGCAGTTGGGAGACAGGCACTGAAGCTTTCTTT. Translation gives CASSSWETGTEAFF.

The DNA for the CDR3 is TGTGCCAGCAGTCCCCCCGGGGGACAGTATCTAGTCTATAATTCACCCCTCCACTTT. Amino acids: CASSPPGGQYLVYNSPLHF. The chain recombines TRBV28 with TRBJ1-6; 7 nucleotides align to TRBD1. Trimming took 5 bases from V and 3 from J; bases not matched to a gene: 16. CDR1 is MDHEN and CDR2 is SYDVKM in the germline V gene. The CDR3 is 19 amino acids.

This clone was seen more than once but under ten times. This rearrangement joins TRBV6-9 to TRBJ1-2; 7 bases map to TRBD1. Germline V gives CDR1 MNHGY, CDR2 SVAAGI. The CDR3 is 15 residues long. Trimming removed 3 bases from V and 3 bases from J; junction bases left unmatched: 7. This CDR3 reads CASSYPPDRYYGYTF. For the CDR3, the DNA is TGTGCCAGCAGTTACCCCCCGGACAGGTACTATGGCTACACCTTC.

This clone was seen only once. The V and J genes are TRBV6-6 and TRBJ1-5, with 10 bases identical to TRBD1. V gave up 6 bases and J gave up 6 bases; unmatched junction bases: 8. Germline loops: CDR1 MNHNY, CDR2 SVGAGI (reference sequence). The CDR3 covers 15 residues. CDR3 region: CASRTGTGVVQPQHF. The DNA for the CDR3 is TGTGCCAGCAGAACCGGGACAGGGGTGGTTCAGCCCCAGCATTTT.

The chain couples TRBV7-9 to TRBJ1-1; D ambiguous. Germline V gene data show CDR1 as SEHNR and CDR2 as FQNEAQ (reference sequence). CDR3 size: 14 residues. V was pared by 2 bases and J by 4 bases, with 11 bases between. This CDR3 reads CASSLSTSGTEAFF. For the CDR3, the DNA is TGTGCCAGCAGCTTAAGTACGTCCGGCACTGAAGCTTTCTTT.

The V call is TRBV5-1, the J call TRBJ2-1; 12 bases are a match to TRBD2. The CDR3 runs to 14 residues. CDR1 is SGHRS, CDR2 YFSETQ, per germline. V was pared by 4 bases and J by 7 bases, with 3 bases of the junction left unmatched. The chain's CDR3 is CASSRTSGTNEQFF. For the CDR3, the DNA is TGCGCCAGCAGCAGGACTAGCGGGACGAATGAGCAGTTCTTC. Supplemented by reference TRBV5-1 and TRBJ2-1, the full variable domain reads KAGVTQTPRYLIKTRGQQVTLSCSPISGHRSVSWYQQTPGQGLQFLFEYFSETQRNKGNFPGRFSGRQFSNSRSEMNVSTLELGDSALYLCASSRTSGTNEQFFGPGTRLTVL.

The chain couples TRBV12-5 to TRBJ1-1; 8 bases are a match to TRBD1. Germline CDR1 and CDR2: LGHNT and FRNRAP. CDR3 length: 19 amino acids. After removal of 3 bases from V and 0 bases from J, the junction contained 15 bases not matched to a gene. CDR3: CASGFQTGARSHMNTEAFF. CDR3 nucleotides: TGTGCTAGTGGTTTCCAGACAGGGGCCCGATCCCACATGAACACTGAAGCTTTCTTT. Variable domain in full (rest from reference TRBV12-5 and TRBJ1-1): DARVTQTPRHKVTEMGQEVTMRCQPILGHNTVFWYRQTMMQGLELLAYFRNRAPLDDSGMPKDRFSAEMPDATLATLKIQPSEPRDSAVYFCASGFQTGARSHMNTEAFFGQGTRLTVV.

The chain recombines TRBV4-1 with TRBJ1-2; 9 bases line up with TRBD1. This CDR3 comprises 15 residues. The V gene end was trimmed by 1 base and the J gene end by 6 bases; junction bases not matched to a gene: 6. Germline CDR1 reads MGHRA; CDR2 reads YSYEKL. The CDR3 bases are TGCGCCAGCAGCCAAGCCGCGGGACAGGGTAATGGCTACACCTTC. This gives the protein CASSQAAGQGNGYTF.

The sample holds one count of this clone. This sequence joins TRBV11-2 and TRBJ1-4; a possible D gene is TRBD1 (6 bases). Germline values: CDR1 SGHAT, CDR2 FQNNGV. V lost 1 base, J lost 6 bases, and 15 bases lay in between. This CDR3 is 16 amino acids long. The CDR3 nucleotides read TGTGCCAGCAGCTTAGGGACAGCCCGGGGCTATGAAAAACTGTTTTTT. It codes for CASSLGTARGYEKLFF.

The chain is built from TRBV20-1 and TRBJ2-7; D may be TRBD2 (5 bases). V gave up 3 bases and J gave up 6 bases, with 12 bases separating them. Per germline, CDR1 DFQATT and CDR2 SNEGSKA (reference sequence). The length of the CDR3 is 12 residues. CDR3 in amino acids: CSASGLDFEQYF. As DNA, the CDR3 is TGCAGTGCTAGTGGACTCGACTTCGAGCAGTACTTC.

This clone has a handful of counts. This chain joins TRBV18 and TRBJ2-2, with a possible D match to TRBD2 (5 bases). The CDR3 spans 15 residues. Germline-derived CDR1 and CDR2 are KGHSH and LQKENI. V dropped 3 bases and J dropped 5 bases, with 13 bases sitting between them. Here the CDR3 DNA reads TGTGCCAGCTCACCTACCGGGCCGGGGACCGGGGAGCTGTTTTTT. It encodes CASSPTGPGTGELFF.

This chain uses TRBV20-1 with TRBJ2-7; TRBD2 aligns across 12 bases. The CDR3 spans 16 residues. Germline V gives CDR1 DFQATT, CDR2 SNEGSKA (reference sequence). Trimming removed 3 bases from V and 4 bases from J; junction bases left unmatched: 10. CDR3 protein: CSASPRTSGKPYEQYF. As DNA, the CDR3 is TGCAGTGCTAGTCCTCGGACTAGCGGGAAGCCGTACGAGCAGTACTTC.

This chain connects TRBV13 to TRBJ2-7; no clear D gene. Trimming removed 5 bases at V and 2 bases at J, with 19 bases between. This CDR3 contains 16 residues. Germline CDR1 reads PRHDT; CDR2 reads FYEKMQ (reference sequence). This CDR3 is CASSPNDGGTPYEQYF. CDR3 DNA: TGTGCCAGCAGCCCTAATGACGGCGGTACCCCCTACGAGCAGTACTTC.

The rearrangement links TRBV7-9 to TRBJ2-5; 8 nucleotides line up with TRBD2. The CDR3 has 16 residues. J lost 5 bases, V lost 7 bases, and 15 bases had no gene match. Germline values: CDR1 SEHNR, CDR2 FQNEAQ (reference sequence). CDR3: CASIRARGGRGETQYF. CDR3 nucleotides: TGTGCCAGCATCCGCGCTCGGGGGGGGCGCGGGGAGACCCAGTACTTC.

The chain recombines TRBV6-5 with TRBJ2-1, with 9 bases aligning to TRBD2. The CDR3 runs 14 residues. V lost 4 bases, J lost 5 bases, and 3 bases stayed unmatched. The germline V gene encodes CDR1 MNHEY and CDR2 SVGAGI. DNA of the CDR3: TGTGCCAGCAGTTCGGGACTAGCCCACAATGAGCAGTTCTTC. It translates to CASSSGLAHNEQFF.

The chain couples TRBV7-8 to TRBJ1-1; D unresolved. Germline CDR1 is SGHVS and CDR2 is FQNEAQ. This CDR3 has 14 residues. Trimming shortened V by 5 bases and J by 4 bases, and 14 bases separated the two germline ends. Here the CDR3 DNA reads TGTGCCAGCAGCGCGGACTGGACCCGCACTGAAGCTTTCTTT. Its protein product is CASSADWTRTEAFF.